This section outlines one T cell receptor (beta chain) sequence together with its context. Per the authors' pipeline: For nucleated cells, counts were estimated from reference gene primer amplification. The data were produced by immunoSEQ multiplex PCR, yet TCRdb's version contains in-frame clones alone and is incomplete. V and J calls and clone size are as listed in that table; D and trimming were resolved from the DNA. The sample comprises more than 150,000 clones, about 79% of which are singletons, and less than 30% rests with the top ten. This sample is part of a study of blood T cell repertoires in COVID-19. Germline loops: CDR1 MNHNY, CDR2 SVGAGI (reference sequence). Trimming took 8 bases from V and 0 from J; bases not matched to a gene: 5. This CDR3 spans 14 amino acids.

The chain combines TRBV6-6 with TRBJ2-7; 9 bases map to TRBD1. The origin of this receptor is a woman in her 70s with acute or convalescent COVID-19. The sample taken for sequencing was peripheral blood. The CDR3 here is CASAKGQGSYEQYF. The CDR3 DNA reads TGTGCCAGCGCCAAGGGACAGGGCTCCTACGAGCAGTACTTC.